This T cell receptor beta chain came from a study of blood T cell repertoires in COVID-19. Study information: Collection of acute and convalescent COVID-19 samples took place in the United States, Italy and Spain. The analysed material was cDNA or gDNA that came from T cells, B-cell-depleted T cells, or PBMCs.

TCRdb's copy holds only in-frame clones and misses some; the assay was immunoSEQ multiplex PCR. Seen here are some 490,000 clones, approximately 83% observed once, and the top ten hold approximately 3%. Germline CDR1 and CDR2: SGHNT and YYREEE (reference sequence). V lost 6 bases and J 0 bases, leaving 17 bases between the germline ends. This CDR3 contains 16 residues. The sample taken for sequencing was peripheral blood. The chain links TRBV5-4 to TRBJ2-3; a weak D match, TRBD1 (6 bases). This TCR came from a human donor in a cohort sampled during active COVID-19. CDR3 amino acids: CASNPGQRVSTDTQYF. Written as DNA, the CDR3 is TGTGCCAGCAACCCCGGACAGCGAGTTAGCACAGATACGCAGTATTTT. Looking up the rest from reference TRBV5-4 and TRBJ2-3 gives the full variable domain: ETGVTQSPTHLIKTRGQQVTLRCSSQSGHNTVSWYQQALGQGPQFIFQYYREEENGRGNFPPRFSGLQFPNYSSELNVNALELDDSALYLCASNPGQRVSTDTQYFGPGTRLTVL.